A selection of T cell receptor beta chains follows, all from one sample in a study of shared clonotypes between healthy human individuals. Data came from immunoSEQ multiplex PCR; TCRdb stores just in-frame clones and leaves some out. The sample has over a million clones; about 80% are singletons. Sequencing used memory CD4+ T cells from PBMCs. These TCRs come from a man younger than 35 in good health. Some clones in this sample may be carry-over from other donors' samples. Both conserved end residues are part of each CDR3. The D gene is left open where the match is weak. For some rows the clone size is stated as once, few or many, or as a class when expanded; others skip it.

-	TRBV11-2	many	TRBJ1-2	TGTGCCAGCAGCCCCGAGACAGGTTATCATGGCTACACCTTC	CASSPETGYHGYTF
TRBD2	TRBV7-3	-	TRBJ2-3	TGTGCCAGCAGCTTGGGTACTAGCGGGCCCACAGATACGCAGTATTTT	CASSLGTSGPTDTQYF
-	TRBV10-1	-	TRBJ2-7	TGCGCCAGCAGTGAGTCTGGCCTCGAATACGAGCAGTACTTC	CASSESGLEYEQYF
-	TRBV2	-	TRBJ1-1	TGTGCCAGCATCCGCGGACAAGACACTGAAGCTTTCTTT	CASIRGQDTEAFF
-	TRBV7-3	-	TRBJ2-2	TGTGCCAGCAGCCCCCGTATACTACTAGCTAACCCCGGGGAGCTGTTTTTT	CASSPRILLANPGELFF
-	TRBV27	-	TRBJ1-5	TGTGCCAGCCCGCGAGGGTGGCAGCCCCAGCATTTT	CASPRGWQPQHF
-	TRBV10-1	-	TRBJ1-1	TGCGCCAGCAGTGAGGTCTCTGGGGACACTGAAGCTTTCTTT	CASSEVSGDTEAFF
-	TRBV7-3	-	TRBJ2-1	TGTGCCAGCAGCCCTCCCGGCGCAGCCAATGAGCAGTTCTTC	CASSPPGAANEQFF
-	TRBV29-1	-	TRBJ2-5	TGCAGCGTTGAAAGTGGTAGGGGAGAGACCCAGTACTTC	CSVESGRGETQYF
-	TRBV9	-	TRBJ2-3	TGTGCCAGTAGTCCCCGGGTCCAGGATACGCAGTATTTT	CASSPRVQDTQYF
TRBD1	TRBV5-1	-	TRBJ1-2	TGCGCCAGCAGTTGGGACAGGGTCCAGGGCTACACCTTC	CASSWDRVQGYTF
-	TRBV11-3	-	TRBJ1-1	TGTGCCAGCAGCTTATGGGGGTCTACTGAAGCTTTCTTT	CASSLWGSTEAFF
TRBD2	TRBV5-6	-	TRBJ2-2	TGTGCCAGCAGCTTGGCCGGGGGGGCGCTGCTGAACACCGGGGAGCTGTTTTTT	CASSLAGGALLNTGELFF
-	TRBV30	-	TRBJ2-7	TGTGCCTGGGGAGGAGGGAGGGGGTTCTCCTACGAGCAGTACTTC	CAWGGGRGFSYEQYF
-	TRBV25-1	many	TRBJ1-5	TGTGCCAGCAGTGCTAATTATAGCAATCAGCCCCAGCATTTT	CASSANYSNQPQHF
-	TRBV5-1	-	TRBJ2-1	TGCGCCAGCAGCTTACGAATCTCCTACAATGAGCAGTTCTTC	CASSLRISYNEQFF